These 6 T cell receptor beta chains came from one sample sequenced in a study of cytomegalovirus exposure and HLA in healthy donors. With 60 Vbeta and 13 Jbeta primers, the PCR was carried out. Only in-frame clones appear in the TCRdb table, and some are missing; sequencing was by immunoSEQ multiplex PCR. Of about 200,000 clones listed, approximately 78% are singletons. What was sequenced was PBMCs. Source of these receptors: a young woman in good health and CMV-seronegative.

This clone was observed a handful of times. V usage is TRBV5-4 and J usage is TRBJ2-7; 7 bases align to TRBD1. After removal of 4 bases from V and 2 bases from J, the junction contained 6 bases not matched to a gene. Germline CDR1 reads SGHNT; CDR2 reads YYREEE (reference sequence). This CDR3 has 14 residues. DNA of the CDR3: TGTGCCAGCAGCCGATGGGACAGCCCCTACGAGCAGTACGTC. Amino acid sequence: CASSRWDSPYEQYV.

The chain has TRBV9 and TRBJ2-1, with D tentatively TRBD1 (5 bases). Germline-derived CDR1 and CDR2 are SGDLS and YYNGEE. Between the trimmed V and J ends, which lost 4 bases and 9 bases, there was a span of 17 bases. The CDR3 is 14 residues long. This chain's CDR3 is CASSPWQGTGEQFF. The DNA of the CDR3 is TGTGCCAGCAGCCCCTGGCAGGGCACAGGTGAGCAGTTCTTC.

The rearrangement uses TRBV11-2 and TRBJ1-2, with 8 bases aligning to TRBD1. Germline loops: CDR1 SGHAT, CDR2 FQNNGV. This CDR3 spans 12 amino acids. After removal of 5 bases from V and 8 bases from J, the junction contained 4 bases not matched to a gene. The CDR3 region is CASSRDRHGYTF. The DNA for the CDR3 is TGTGCCAGCAGCCGGGACAGGCACGGCTACACCTTC.

This clone was observed a few times. The rearrangement links TRBV2 to TRBJ1-1, with D tentatively TRBD1 (5 bases). Germline loops: CDR1 SNHLY, CDR2 FYNNEI. V dropped 6 bases and J dropped 2 bases, with 16 bases sitting between them. The CDR3 runs 15 residues. CDR3 residues: CASRQLTDKNTEAFF. As DNA, the CDR3 is TGTGCCAGCAGGCAATTGACAGATAAAAACACTGAAGCTTTCTTT.

V is TRBV29-1 and J is TRBJ1-4, with TRBD1 matching over 8 bases. V was clipped by 2 bases and J by 7 bases; unmatched bases: 9. From germline, CDR1 is SQVTM and CDR2 ANQGSEA. The CDR3 runs 15 residues. CDR3 sequence: CSVELPGQGFEKLFF. The CDR3 coding sequence is TGCAGCGTTGAATTGCCCGGACAGGGCTTTGAAAAACTGTTTTTT.

The chain carries TRBV4-1 and TRBJ1-1; D perhaps matches TRBD1 (5 bases). CDR1 and CDR2 (germline): MGHRA, YSYEKL. The CDR3 covers 13 residues. Trimming pared 4 bases from V and 12 bases from J, leaving 18 bases between. This CDR3 reads CASSPGGGRETFF. In DNA, the CDR3 is TGCGCCAGCAGCCCCGGGGGGGGGAGGGAGACTTTCTTT.